The TCR beta chain described here comes from a study of blood T cell repertoires in COVID-19. Original analysis: Amplification from reference gene primers served as the basis for estimated nucleated cell counts. TCRdb keeps only in-frame clones here, not all; method: immunoSEQ multiplex PCR. Clone size and the V and J calls come from that table; the DNA yielded D and trimming. The sample has approximately 210,000 clones; around three quarters are singletons. This CDR3 is 13 amino acids long. The V segment lost 2 bases and the J segment 8 bases; nucleotides outside the gene matches: 5. Germline V gene lookup returns CDR1 MNHEY and CDR2 SVGAGI.

The TCR sequence derives from a woman between 45 and 65 years old with acute COVID-19. This chain links TRBV6-5 with TRBJ1-2; 7 nucleotides match TRBD1. Input material: PBMCs or T cells enriched from blood (not recorded which). Here the CDR3 reads CASSYRGREGYTF. The CDR3 region has the DNA TGTGCCAGCAGTTACAGGGGGCGCGAGGGCTACACCTTC.